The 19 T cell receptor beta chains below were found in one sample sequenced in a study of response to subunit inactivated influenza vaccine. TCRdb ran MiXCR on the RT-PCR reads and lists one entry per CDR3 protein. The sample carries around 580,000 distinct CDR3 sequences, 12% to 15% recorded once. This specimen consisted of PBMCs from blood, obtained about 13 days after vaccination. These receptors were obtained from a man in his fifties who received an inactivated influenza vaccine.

The CDR3 protein is CASSVDGGAYNSPLHF. The CDR3 DNA is TGTGCCAGCAGCGTGGACGGTGGGGCTTATAATTCACCCCTCCACTTT. The V and J genes are TRBV9 and TRBJ1-6, with D possibly TRBD1 on 5 matching bases. CDR3 length equals 16 residues. The V end lost 2 bases, the J end lost 4 bases, and 13 bases lay between the germline ends. The germline V gene has CDR1 SGDLS and CDR2 YYNGEE.

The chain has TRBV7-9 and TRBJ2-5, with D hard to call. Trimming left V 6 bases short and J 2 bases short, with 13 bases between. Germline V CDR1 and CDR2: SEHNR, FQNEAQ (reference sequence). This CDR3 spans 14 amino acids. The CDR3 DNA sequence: TGTGCCAGCAGTCCCCGAGACCTACAAGAGACCCAGTACTTC. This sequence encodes CASSPRDLQETQYF.

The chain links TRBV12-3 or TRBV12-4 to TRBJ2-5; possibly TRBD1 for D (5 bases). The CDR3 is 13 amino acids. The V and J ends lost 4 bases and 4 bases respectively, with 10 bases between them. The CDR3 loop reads CASSSTDVETQYF. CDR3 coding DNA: TGTGCCAGCAGTTCGACAGATGTAGAGACCCAGTACTTC.

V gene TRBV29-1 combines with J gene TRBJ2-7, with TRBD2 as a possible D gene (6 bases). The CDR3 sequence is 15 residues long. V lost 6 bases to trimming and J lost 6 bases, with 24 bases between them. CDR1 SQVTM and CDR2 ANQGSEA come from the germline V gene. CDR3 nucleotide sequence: TGCAGCGTGGGGGGTTCGGGCAGCCCCAAGGCCGAGCAGTACTTC. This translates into CSVGGSGSPKAEQYF.

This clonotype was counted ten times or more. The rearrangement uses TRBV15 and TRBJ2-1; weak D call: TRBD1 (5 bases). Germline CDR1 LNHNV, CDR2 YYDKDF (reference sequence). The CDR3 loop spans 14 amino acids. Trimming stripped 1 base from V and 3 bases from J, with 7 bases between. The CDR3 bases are TGTGCCACCAGCAGAGCTGACAGCTACAATGAGCAGTTCTTC. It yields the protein CATSRADSYNEQFF. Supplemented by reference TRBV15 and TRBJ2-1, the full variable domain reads DAMVIQNPRYQVTQFGKPVTLSCSQTLNHNVMYWYQQKSSQAPKLLFHYYDKDFNNEADTPDNFQSRRPNTSFCFLDIRSPGLGDTAMYLCATSRADSYNEQFFGPGTRLTVL.

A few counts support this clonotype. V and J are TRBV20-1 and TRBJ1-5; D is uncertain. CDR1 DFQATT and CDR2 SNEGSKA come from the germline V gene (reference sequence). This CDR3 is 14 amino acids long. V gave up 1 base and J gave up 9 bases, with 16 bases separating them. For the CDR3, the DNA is TGCAGTGCTAGAGTCGGCGGCCCGGGGTTGCCCCAGCATTTT. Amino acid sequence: CSARVGGPGLPQHF.

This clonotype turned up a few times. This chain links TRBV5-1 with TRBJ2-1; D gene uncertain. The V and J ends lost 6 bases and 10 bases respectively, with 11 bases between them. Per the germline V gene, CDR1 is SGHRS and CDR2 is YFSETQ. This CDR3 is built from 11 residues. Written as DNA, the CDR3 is TGCGCCAGCAACCTCGGTCAGGAGCAGTTCTTC. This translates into CASNLGQEQFF. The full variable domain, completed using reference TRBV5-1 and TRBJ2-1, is KAGVTQTPRYLIKTRGQQVTLSCSPISGHRSVSWYQQTPGQGLQFLFEYFSETQRNKGNFPGRFSGRQFSNSRSEMNVSTLELGDSALYLCASNLGQEQFFGPGTRLTVL.

In DNA form, the CDR3 reads TGTGCCAGCAGTTTACTCCCTGGACAGGGGGCGGGGTACGAGCAGTACTTC. Its translation: CASSLLPGQGAGYEQYF. The chain joins TRBV28 to TRBJ2-7; 11 nucleotides agree with TRBD1. CDR1 MDHEN and CDR2 SYDVKM come from the germline V gene. The junction had 10 bases not matched to a gene; V was cut back by 2 bases and J by 4 bases. The CDR3 runs 17 residues.

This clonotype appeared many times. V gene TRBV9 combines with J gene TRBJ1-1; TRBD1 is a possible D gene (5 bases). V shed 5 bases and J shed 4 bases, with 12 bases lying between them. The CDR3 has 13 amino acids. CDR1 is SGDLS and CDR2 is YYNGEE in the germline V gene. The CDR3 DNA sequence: TGTGCCAGCAGTGTCGGGGGTCGCACTGAAGCTTTCTTT. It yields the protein CASSVGGRTEAFF.

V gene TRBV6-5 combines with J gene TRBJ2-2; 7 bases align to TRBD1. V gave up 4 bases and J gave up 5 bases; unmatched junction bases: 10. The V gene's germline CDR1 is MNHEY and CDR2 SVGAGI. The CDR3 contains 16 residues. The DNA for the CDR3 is TGTGCCAGCAGTTCCCCTCGTACAGGGGTAACCGGGGAGCTGTTTTTT. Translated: CASSSPRTGVTGELFF.

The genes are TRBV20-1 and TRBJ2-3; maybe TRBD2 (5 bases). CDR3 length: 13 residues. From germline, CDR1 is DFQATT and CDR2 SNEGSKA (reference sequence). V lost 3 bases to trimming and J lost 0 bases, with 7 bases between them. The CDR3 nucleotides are TGCAGTGCTAGCGGGGTGAGCACAGATACGCAGTATTTT. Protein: CSASGVSTDTQYF.

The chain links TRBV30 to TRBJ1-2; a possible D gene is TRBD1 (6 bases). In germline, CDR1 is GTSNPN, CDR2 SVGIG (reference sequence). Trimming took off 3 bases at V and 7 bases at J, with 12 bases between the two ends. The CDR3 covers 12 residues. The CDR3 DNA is TGTGCCTGGAGCCAACAGGGCTTTGGCTACACCTTC. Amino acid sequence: CAWSQQGFGYTF.

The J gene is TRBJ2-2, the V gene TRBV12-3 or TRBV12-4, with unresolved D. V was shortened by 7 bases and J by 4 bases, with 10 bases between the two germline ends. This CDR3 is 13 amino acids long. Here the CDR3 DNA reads TGTGCCAGCAACCGCGGCACCACCGGGGAGCTGTTTTTT. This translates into CASNRGTTGELFF.

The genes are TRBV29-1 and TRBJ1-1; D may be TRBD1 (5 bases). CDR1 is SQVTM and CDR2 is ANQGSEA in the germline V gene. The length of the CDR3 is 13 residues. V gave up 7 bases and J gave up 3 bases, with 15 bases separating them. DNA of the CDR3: TGCAGCGCCACAGGTCCCAGGGACACTGAAGCTTTCTTT. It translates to CSATGPRDTEAFF.

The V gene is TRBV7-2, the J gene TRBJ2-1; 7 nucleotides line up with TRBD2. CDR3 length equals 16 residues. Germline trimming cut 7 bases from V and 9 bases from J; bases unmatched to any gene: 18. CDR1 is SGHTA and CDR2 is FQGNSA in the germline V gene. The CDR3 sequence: CASMGLFLLGGSEQFF. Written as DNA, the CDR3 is TGTGCCAGCATGGGACTATTCTTACTTGGTGGGAGTGAGCAGTTCTTC. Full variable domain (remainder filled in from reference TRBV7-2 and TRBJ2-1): GAGVSQSPSNKVTEKGKDVELRCDPISGHTALYWYRQSLGQGLEFLIYFQGNSAPDKSGLPSDRFSAERTGGSVSTLTIQRTQQEDSAVYLCASMGLFLLGGSEQFFGPGTRLTVL.

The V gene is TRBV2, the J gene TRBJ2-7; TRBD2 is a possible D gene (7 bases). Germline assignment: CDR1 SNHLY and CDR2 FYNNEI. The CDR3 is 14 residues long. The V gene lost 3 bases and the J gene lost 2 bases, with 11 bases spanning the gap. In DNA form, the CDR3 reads TGTGCCAGCAGTGATAGGGGGGGGACCTACGAGCAGTACTTC. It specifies CASSDRGGTYEQYF.

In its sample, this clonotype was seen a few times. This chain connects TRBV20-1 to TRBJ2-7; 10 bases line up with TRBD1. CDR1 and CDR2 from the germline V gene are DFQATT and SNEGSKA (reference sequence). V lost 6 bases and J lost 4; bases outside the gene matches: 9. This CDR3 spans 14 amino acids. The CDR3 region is CSARTRDRGYEQYF. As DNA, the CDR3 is TGCAGTGCAAGGACCCGGGACAGGGGTTACGAGCAGTACTTC.

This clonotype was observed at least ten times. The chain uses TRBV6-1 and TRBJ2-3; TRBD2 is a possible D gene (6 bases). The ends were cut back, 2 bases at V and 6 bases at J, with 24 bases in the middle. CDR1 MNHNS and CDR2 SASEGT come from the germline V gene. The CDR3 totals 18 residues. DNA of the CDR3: TGTGCCAGCAGTGAAAGCCCGGCGGGACGGAGATTCGGCGATACGCAGTATTTT. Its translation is CASSESPAGRRFGDTQYF.

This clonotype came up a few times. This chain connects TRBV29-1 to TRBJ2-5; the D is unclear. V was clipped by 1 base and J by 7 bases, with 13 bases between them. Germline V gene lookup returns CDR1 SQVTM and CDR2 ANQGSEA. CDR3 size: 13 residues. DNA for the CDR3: TGCAGCGTTGAAGGCTTTTCTACGGGGACCCAGTACTTC. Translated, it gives CSVEGFSTGTQYF.